This T cell receptor beta chain originates from a study of T cell clonotyping in hematopoietic cell transplantation. Points on this clone: Antigen unknown.

Points from the study as a whole: Recipient TCR diversity dropped after transplant; expanded clonotypes rose from day 30 to 180.

J lost 9 bases, V lost 2 bases, and 3 bases had no gene match. The CDR3 contains 14 residues. Germline-derived CDR1 and CDR2 are SEHNR and FQNEAQ (reference sequence). Sequencing was performed with immunoSEQ multiplex PCR; in TCRdb, only in-frame clones are kept and a portion is missing. This sample carries about 36,000 clones, approximately 95% of them seen once, and the ten largest clones take roughly 1.6%. As to time point: recipient sample about 28 days before transplant, after cytoreduction. This TCR was recovered from a man in his forties with chronic myeloid leukemia. Some clones in this sample may be carry-over from other donors' samples. This sample comprised peripheral blood mononuclear cells, obtained before stem cell transplant. The chain couples TRBV7-9 to TRBJ1-6; 8 bases are shared with TRBD1. The CDR3 DNA reads as TGTGCCAGCAGCTTACAGGGGGCGGCTTCACCCCTCCACTTT. Translating it yields CASSLQGAASPLHF.